The sequence of this T cell receptor (beta chain) was determined in a study of blood T cell repertoires in COVID-19. Only one count was recorded for this clone. The assay was immunoSEQ multiplex PCR, and TCRdb's table has in-frame clones only and misses some. The sample has 100,000 or so clones; 85% to 95% are singletons. The CDR3 is 16 residues long. In germline, CDR1 is MNHEY, CDR2 SMNVEV (reference sequence). V was pared by 5 bases and J by 5 bases, with 14 bases of the junction left unmatched. The sequenced sample consisted of peripheral blood. This clonotype was obtained from a woman aged 55-75 years with active COVID-19. The chain combines TRBV27 with TRBJ2-5; the match to TRBD2 covers 7 bases. The CDR3: CASSPRWWEGRETQYF. The DNA for the CDR3 is TGTGCCAGCAGTCCCAGATGGTGGGAGGGCCGGGAGACCCAGTACTTC.